This entry lists 21 T cell receptor beta chains sequenced from one sample in a study of T cells in Graves' hyperthyroidism and ophthalmopathy. Template material for amplifying TCR beta CDR3 regions consisted of RNA transcripts. The primer set for the first-round RT-PCR of the TCR CDR3 was HTBI. In TCRdb, the multiplex PCR reads were re-called with MiXCR into one record per CDR3 protein. The sample records around 600,000 distinct CDR3 sequences, roughly 14% being singletons. Sequenced input: blood. The receptors here all came from a woman aged 30 to 39 with Graves' hyperthyroidism.

This clonotype was found many times. This sequence joins TRBV3-1 and TRBJ1-2; 7 positions agree with TRBD1. The CDR3 spans 13 residues. The V gene's germline CDR1 is LGHDT and CDR2 YNNKEL (reference sequence). Trimming removed 4 bases from V and 6 bases from J; junction bases left unmatched: 5. In DNA form, the CDR3 reads TGTGCCAGCAGCCTCAACAGGGGCCATGGCTACACCTTC. It translates to CASSLNRGHGYTF.

The rearrangement uses TRBV5-1 and TRBJ2-1; D possibly corresponds to TRBD1 (6 bases). Between the trimmed V and J ends, which lost 3 bases and 2 bases, there was a span of 12 bases. The CDR3 consists of 15 residues. Germline CDR1 and CDR2: SGHRS and YFSETQ. The CDR3 is CASSSHRVPYNEQFF. CDR3 coding DNA: TGCGCCAGCAGCTCGCACAGGGTTCCCTACAATGAGCAGTTCTTC.

This clonotype was recorded at least ten times. The chain uses TRBV7-2 and TRBJ2-1; the D gene could be TRBD1 or TRBD2 (5 bases each). Germline CDR1 and CDR2: SGHTA and FQGNSA. V lost 0 bases and J 2 bases, leaving 11 bases between the germline ends. This CDR3 has 16 residues. The CDR3 nucleotides are TGTGCCAGCAGCTTAGCCCACGGGGCCACCTACAATGAGCAGTTCTTC. This encodes CASSLAHGATYNEQFF. Combining the CDR3 with reference TRBV7-2 and TRBJ2-1 gives the whole variable domain GAGVSQSPSNKVTEKGKDVELRCDPISGHTALYWYRQSLGQGLEFLIYFQGNSAPDKSGLPSDRFSAERTGGSVSTLTIQRTQQEDSAVYLCASSLAHGATYNEQFFGPGTRLTVL.

This clonotype was counted only a few times. This sequence joins TRBV4-2 and TRBJ2-1, with no clear D. Trimming took 4 bases from V and 5 from J, leaving 15 bases between them. The CDR3 covers 15 residues. Germline CDR1 reads LGHNA; CDR2 reads YNFKEQ. The CDR3 region has the DNA TGTGCCAGCAGCCCGAGCGCGCAGAATAACAATGAGCAGTTCTTC. Its translation is CASSPSAQNNNEQFF.

The chain links TRBV20-1 to TRBJ2-7; D not certain. The CDR3 sequence is 10 residues long. Germline-derived CDR1 and CDR2 are DFQATT and SNEGSKA (reference sequence). Trimming stripped 7 bases from V and 5 bases from J, with 9 bases between. The CDR3 bases are TGCAGTGGGCAGTTCCACGAGCAGTACTTC. This encodes CSGQFHEQYF.

The CDR3 here is CASSSREYTGELFF. CDR3 sequence (DNA): TGTGCCAGCTCATCCCGGGAGTACACCGGGGAGCTGTTTTTT. V usage is TRBV18 and J usage is TRBJ2-2; TRBD2 is a possible D gene (6 bases). V was cut by 5 bases and J by 3 bases, with 10 bases left in between. This CDR3 is built from 14 residues. Germline V gene lookup returns CDR1 KGHSH and CDR2 LQKENI. Variable domain in full (rest from reference TRBV18 and TRBJ2-2): NAGVMQNPRHLVRRRGQEARLRCSPMKGHSHVYWYRQLPEEGLKFMVYLQKENIIDESGMPKERFSAEFPKEGPSILRIQQVVRGDSAAYFCASSSREYTGELFFGEGSRLTVL.

This clonotype was seen at least ten times. The CDR3 DNA sequence: TGTGCCAGCAGGTCCTTTGGGTCATCCTACAATGAGCAGTTCTTC. This gives the protein CASRSFGSSYNEQFF. The V gene is TRBV6-1, the J gene TRBJ2-1, with D unclear. The germline gives CDR1 MNHNS, CDR2 SASEGT. The CDR3 covers 15 residues. Deletions cut 6 bases from V and 1 base from J, with 13 bases between.

This chain links TRBV20-1 with TRBJ2-7; 7 nucleotides align to TRBD2. Germline CDR1 DFQATT, CDR2 SNEGSKA (reference sequence). Trimming took 6 bases from V and 4 from J; bases not matched to a gene: 12. The CDR3 is 14 amino acids. The CDR3 DNA reads as TGCAGTGCCAGTCCGGGGGGAACAACTTACGAGCAGTACTTC. It translates to CSASPGGTTYEQYF.

The chain joins TRBV27 to TRBJ1-1; D remains ambiguous. The V gene lost 8 bases and the J gene lost 3 bases, with 13 bases spanning the gap. The CDR3 sequence is 13 residues long. Germline V gene sequence: CDR1 MNHEY, CDR2 SMNVEV (reference sequence). This CDR3 reads CASHIAGHTEAFF. CDR3 sequence (DNA): TGTGCCAGCCACATAGCTGGCCACACTGAAGCTTTCTTT.

This clonotype was seen ten or more times. The V call is TRBV7-2, the J call TRBJ2-7; D gene uncertain. This CDR3 is built from 13 residues. CDR1 is SGHTA, CDR2 FQGNSA, per germline. Trimming took off 5 bases at V and 3 bases at J, with 11 bases between the two ends. CDR3 region: CASSVPTNYEQYF. The CDR3 nucleotides are TGTGCCAGCAGCGTCCCGACCAACTACGAGCAGTACTTC.

This clonotype was observed many times. The chain employs TRBV7-3 and TRBJ1-1; D unresolved. The germline V gene has CDR1 SGHTA and CDR2 FQGTGA. V gave up 5 bases and J gave up 0 bases, with 10 bases separating them. The CDR3 covers 14 residues. For the CDR3, the DNA is TGTGCCAGCAGCCCGACAATTATGAACACTGAAGCTTTCTTT. It translates to CASSPTIMNTEAFF.

There are many counts of this clonotype. This sequence joins TRBV6-1 and TRBJ2-1, with 14 nucleotides matching TRBD2. Per the germline V gene, CDR1 is MNHNS and CDR2 is SASEGT. This CDR3 has 21 amino acids. The junction had 17 bases not matched to a gene; V was cut back by 7 bases and J by 0 bases. CDR3 sequence: CASITRGTSGSKMISYNEQFF. CDR3 nucleotides: TGTGCCAGCATCACGAGAGGGACTAGCGGGAGTAAGATGATCTCCTACAATGAGCAGTTCTTC.

The rearrangement uses TRBV6-5 and TRBJ2-7, with D possibly TRBD2 on 6 matching bases. This CDR3 has 13 amino acids. Trimming left V 2 bases short and J 7 bases short, with 12 bases between. Germline lookup yields CDR1 MNHEY and CDR2 SVGAGI. Here the CDR3 DNA reads TGTGCCAGCAGTTACCGGCAGGCGGGAGAGCAGTACTTC. It codes for CASSYRQAGEQYF.

This clonotype was observed many times. This sequence joins TRBV27 and TRBJ2-3, with 8 bases matching TRBD2. Germline assignment: CDR1 MNHEY and CDR2 SMNVEV (reference sequence). This CDR3 is 18 amino acids long. V lost 0 bases, J lost 1 base, and 9 bases stayed unmatched. This CDR3 is CASSLSPTTTSGTDTQYF. CDR3 nucleotide sequence: TGTGCCAGCAGTTTATCCCCAACAACGACTAGCGGCACAGATACGCAGTATTTT.

This clonotype has at least ten counts. This chain uses TRBV20-1 with TRBJ2-7; 12 bases fit TRBD2. The CDR3 covers 15 residues. Unmatched junction bases numbered 5, after V lost 3 bases and J lost 2 bases. Germline V CDR1 and CDR2: DFQATT, SNEGSKA (reference sequence). The CDR3 bases are TGCAGTGCTAGCCCCCTAGCGGGAGGGACCTACGAGCAGTACTTC. Encoded protein: CSASPLAGGTYEQYF.

There are many counts of this clonotype. V and J are TRBV5-1 and TRBJ1-6; D gene unclear. The length of the CDR3 is 13 residues. Per the germline V gene, CDR1 is SGHRS and CDR2 is YFSETQ. Trimming removed 5 bases from V and 1 base from J, with 4 bases in between. The CDR3 is CASRESYNSPLHF. DNA for the CDR3: TGCGCCAGCAGAGAATCCTATAATTCACCCCTCCACTTT.

This chain connects TRBV18 to TRBJ2-7; the match to TRBD2 covers 13 bases. This CDR3 is built from 16 residues. Germline lookup yields CDR1 KGHSH and CDR2 LQKENI. V trimming: 3 bases; J trimming: 4 bases; junction bases outside the gene matches: 6. The CDR3 protein is CASSPLRTSGSYEQYF. Here the CDR3 DNA reads TGTGCCAGCTCACCTCTTCGGACTAGCGGGAGTTACGAGCAGTACTTC.

This chain uses TRBV11-1 with TRBJ2-1; 13 bases align to TRBD2. The trim removed 1 base at V and 5 bases at J, leaving 5 bases unmatched. The CDR3 extends over 17 amino acids. Germline V CDR1 and CDR2: SGHAT, FQDESV (reference sequence). The CDR3 nucleotides read TGTGCCAGCAGCTTAGACCCCGGGACTAGCGGGGACAATGAGCAGTTCTTC. This codes for CASSLDPGTSGDNEQFF.

This clonotype was picked up a small number of times. The chain recombines TRBV5-1 with TRBJ1-6; possible D gene TRBD1, 5 bases. The germline CDR1 and CDR2 sequences are SGHRS and YFSETQ. There are 14 residues in the CDR3. The V and J ends lost 4 bases and 7 bases respectively, with 12 bases between them. The CDR3 reads CASSVGHQNSPLHF. In DNA form, the CDR3 reads TGCGCCAGCAGCGTAGGACACCAGAATTCACCCCTCCACTTT.

This chain links TRBV10-3 with TRBJ1-1, with TRBD1 matching 8 bases. CDR1 is ENHRY, CDR2 SYGVKD, per germline. The CDR3 loop spans 14 amino acids. Trimming cost V 2 bases and J 3 bases; bases outside gene matches: 2. The CDR3, as DNA: TGTGCCATCAGTGAGGGACAGGGTGACACTGAAGCTTTCTTT. Translating it yields CAISEGQGDTEAFF.

This clonotype appeared many times. This chain links TRBV12-3 or TRBV12-4 with TRBJ2-1; D is undetermined. The CDR3 has 13 amino acids. V was pared by 6 bases and J by 9 bases, with 15 bases between. CDR3 residues: CASSSGWVLEQFF. CDR3 nucleotides: TGTGCCAGCAGCTCAGGTTGGGTTCTTGAGCAGTTCTTC.